Given below is one TCR beta chain in context. TCRdb's table, derived via immunoSEQ multiplex PCR, lists solely in-frame clones and lacks some. Among around 170,000 clones listed, more than 70% were seen once. The entry originates in a study of blood T cell repertoires in COVID-19. CDR1 and CDR2 from the germline V gene are LGHNA and YNFKEQ. The germline V and J ends were trimmed by 0 bases and 9 bases, with 9 bases remaining between them. This CDR3 has 14 amino acids. This receptor was taken from a young woman who had recovered from COVID-19. Sample: PBMCs or T cells enriched from blood (not recorded which). The chain links TRBV4-2 to TRBJ1-6, with D tentatively TRBD1 (6 bases). CDR3 nucleotides: TGTGCCAGCAGCCAAGATCTAGGGGGTTCACCCCTCCACTTT. Translating gives CASSQDLGGSPLHF.